This TCR beta chain stems from a study of blood T cell repertoires in COVID-19. Study information: Researchers got acute and convalescent COVID-19 samples from the United States, Italy and Spain. From T cells, B-cell-depleted T cells, or PBMCs came the material, which was cDNA or gDNA.

V shed 7 bases and J shed 0 bases, with 16 bases lying between them. Germline V gene lookup returns CDR1 MNHEY and CDR2 SVGEGT. The CDR3 has 16 residues. How the authors handled the data: Cell counts per sample came from amplifying reference gene primers. Sequenced by immunoSEQ multiplex PCR; TCRdb stores in-frame clones only, minus some. Clonal size and the V and J genes are those of that table, whereas D and trimming came from the DNA. The sample records tens of thousands of clones, 84% being singletons. The source material was peripheral blood. The chain joins TRBV6-2 or TRBV6-3 to TRBJ1-5; a possible D gene is TRBD1 (5 bases). This TCR derives from a man in his fifties or sixties with acute or convalescent COVID-19. CDR3 region: CASTPKRGFSNQPQHF. CDR3 in DNA: TGTGCCAGCACCCCAAAGCGGGGGTTTAGCAATCAGCCCCAGCATTTT.